Presented here are 20 T cell receptor beta chains from one specimen sequenced in a study of vaccination effects on CD4 cells after COVID-19. Antigens of these TCRs are unknown. Libraries were prepared by immunoSEQ multiplex PCR; TCRdb keeps only in-frame clonotypes and omits some of them. The sample holds approximately 47,000 clones, about 70% seen once. It was after approximately 11 days of culture that CD4+ T cells were isolated. Vaccine administered to participants consisted of two doses of either BNT162b2 or mRNA-1273. The sequenced sample was CD4+ T cells from PBMCs cultured without peptide, obtained after COVID-19 vaccination. These receptor sequences come from a human donor who received a COVID-19 vaccine.

This chain connects TRBV20-1 to TRBJ1-2; D ambiguous. V was pared by 6 bases and J by 2 bases, with 7 bases between. The CDR3 extends over 11 amino acids. From germline, CDR1 is DFQATT and CDR2 SNEGSKA (reference sequence). CDR3: CSAYGNYGYTF. The CDR3 nucleotides read TGCAGTGCGTACGGGAACTATGGCTACACCTTC.

This clone was counted between two and nine times. This rearrangement joins TRBV21-1 to TRBJ2-2; the table names TRBD1, a call not compared with the DNA. TRBV21-1 is noted as a pseudogene. CDR3 length: 18 residues. This CDR3 reads CASSQKPGHRTNTGELFF. For the CDR3, the DNA is TGTGCCAGCAGCCAAAAACCGGGACACCGAACGAACACCGGGGAGCTGTTTTTT.

The chain links TRBV12-5 to TRBJ1-1, with a weak D call TRBD1 (6 bases). The CDR3 is made up of 15 amino acids. Germline CDR1 is LGHNT and CDR2 is FRNRAP. The V gene lost 0 bases and the J gene lost 1 base, with 9 bases spanning the gap. CDR3 nucleotide sequence: TGTGCTAGTGGTTTGGTAACAGGGCCGAACACTGAAGCTTTCTTT. Residues: CASGLVTGPNTEAFF.

V gene TRBV2 combines with J gene TRBJ1-2; 8 bases are shared with TRBD1. This CDR3 contains 14 residues. The trim removed 4 bases at V and 4 bases at J, leaving 5 bases unmatched. Germline-derived CDR1 and CDR2 are SNHLY and FYNNEI. As DNA, the CDR3 is TGTGCCAGCAGTGTTTCACAGGGGGGCTATGGCTACACCTTC. As protein: CASSVSQGGYGYTF.

This clone was detected only a few times. The chain has TRBV6-5 and TRBJ1-3; D not certain. The V end was cut by 5 bases, the J end by 2 bases, with 13 bases between. The CDR3 extends over 15 amino acids. The germline V gene encodes CDR1 MNHEY and CDR2 SVGAGI. DNA for the CDR3: TGTGCCAGCAGTCGGACGGTGGGCGCTGGAAACACCATATATTTT. Translation: CASSRTVGAGNTIYF.

This chain uses TRBV5-1 with TRBJ2-5, with 9 bases identical to TRBD2. The length of the CDR3 is 17 residues. V shed 0 bases, J shed 2 bases, and the junction held 8 bases outside the gene matches. Germline V gives CDR1 SGHRS, CDR2 YFSETQ. DNA of the CDR3: TGCGCCAGCAGCTTGGGGGTAGCGGGGGACACACAAGAGACCCAGTACTTC. This sequence encodes CASSLGVAGDTQETQYF.

The chain joins TRBV11-3 to TRBJ2-2; TRBD2 agrees at 12 bases. Per germline, CDR1 SGHNT and CDR2 YENEEA. V was clipped by 2 bases and J by 8 bases; unmatched bases: 3. The CDR3 is 15 residues long. The CDR3 region is CASSLSGLAGGELFF. In nucleotides, the CDR3 is TGTGCCAGCAGCTTATCAGGACTAGCGGGAGGGGAGCTGTTTTTT.

This clone ranks as medium-sized (0.01 to 0.1%). This chain uses TRBV5-6 with TRBJ2-7; a possible D gene is TRBD2 (6 bases). Germline V CDR1 and CDR2: SGHDT, YYEEEE. The CDR3 length is 16 residues. Trimming stripped 4 bases from V and 5 bases from J, with 22 bases between. The CDR3 protein is CASSPRFGTENDEQYF. CDR3 nucleotide sequence: TGTGCCAGCAGCCCTCGCTTCGGGACTGAGAACGACGAGCAGTACTTC.

The chain employs TRBV29-1 and TRBJ2-1, with TRBD2 matching 10 bases. Germline lookup yields CDR1 SQVTM and CDR2 ANQGSEA. V shed 7 bases and J 4 bases; nucleotides not matched to a gene: 7. This CDR3 comprises 14 residues. The CDR3 nucleotides are TGCAGCGGAACTTGGACTAGCGGATACAATGAGCAGTTCTTC. This translates into CSGTWTSGYNEQFF.

The V and J genes are TRBV6-5 and TRBJ1-1; D uncertain. CDR1 is MNHEY and CDR2 is SVGAGI in the germline V gene. The length of the CDR3 is 13 residues. V was clipped by 5 bases and J by 10 bases, with 17 bases between them. In nucleotides, the CDR3 is TGTGCCAGCAGTCCCGGGCGGCACGGGGTAGCTTTCTTT. Its translation: CASSPGRHGVAFF.

The chain couples TRBV27 to TRBJ2-7; D is tentatively TRBD1 or TRBD2 (6 bases each). The CDR3 length is 16 residues. Germline V gene data show CDR1 as MNHEY and CDR2 as SMNVEV (reference sequence). Trimming pared 6 bases from V and 6 bases from J, leaving 24 bases between. CDR3 nucleotides: TGTGCCAGCAGCCGACAACCGCCCGGGGGCGGTTCCGAGCAGTACTTC. Translated, it gives CASSRQPPGGGSEQYF.

This clone turned up a few times. The chain employs TRBV11-2 and TRBJ1-3; D gene unclear. V gave up 2 bases and J gave up 4 bases, with 9 bases separating them. This CDR3 is built from 14 residues. Germline values: CDR1 SGHAT, CDR2 FQNNGV. CDR3 residues: CASSLYGRGNTIYF. The CDR3, as DNA: TGTGCCAGCAGCTTATATGGTAGGGGAAACACCATATATTTT.

This clone was seen a handful of times. V is TRBV11-3 and J is TRBJ2-2; no definite D call. V was pared by 6 bases and J by 6 bases, with 11 bases between. Germline CDR1 and CDR2: SGHNT and YENEEA. The CDR3 totals 13 residues. CDR3 sequence (DNA): TGTGCCAGCAGACCGAGTACTCCCGGGGAGCTGTTTTTT. Translating gives CASRPSTPGELFF.

The CDR3, as DNA: TGTGCCATCAGTGAGTCGGACAGATTTGGAAACACCATATATTTT. Encoded protein: CAISESDRFGNTIYF. The rearrangement uses TRBV10-3 and TRBJ1-3, with a weak D call TRBD1 (6 bases). Deletions cut 0 bases from V and 3 bases from J, with 9 bases between. CDR3 length: 15 residues. Per germline, CDR1 ENHRY and CDR2 SYGVKD.

The chain recombines TRBV18 with TRBJ1-3, with D unclear. Germline V CDR1 and CDR2: KGHSH, LQKENI. This CDR3 contains 12 residues. V lost 6 bases and J lost 1, with 4 bases in between. CDR3 amino acids: CASSESGNTIYF. The CDR3 coding sequence is TGTGCCAGCTCCGAATCTGGAAACACCATATATTTT. The full variable domain, rest sourced from reference TRBV18 and TRBJ1-3, is NAGVMQNPRHLVRRRGQEARLRCSPMKGHSHVYWYRQLPEEGLKFMVYLQKENIIDESGMPKERFSAEFPKEGPSILRIQQVVRGDSAAYFCASSESGNTIYFGEGSWLTVV.

The genes are TRBV7-8 and TRBJ2-2; 7 nucleotides match TRBD2. This CDR3 has 16 amino acids. Germline CDR1 is SGHVS and CDR2 is FQNEAQ. J was trimmed by 5 bases and V by 5 bases; bases with no gene match: 11. CDR3 region: CASSDQAGVTTGELFF. CDR3 coding DNA: TGTGCCAGCAGCGACCAGGCGGGAGTTACGACCGGGGAGCTGTTTTTT. Full variable domain (remainder filled in from reference TRBV7-8 and TRBJ2-2): GAGVSQSPRYKVAKRGQDVALRCDPISGHVSLFWYQQALGQGPEFLTYFQNEAQLDKSGLPSDRFFAERPEGSVSTLKIQRTQQEDSAVYLCASSDQAGVTTGELFFGEGSRLTVL.

The CDR3 sequence is CASSVQGTGLGGYTF. The CDR3 DNA sequence: TGTGCCAGCAGCGTACAAGGAACAGGCCTCGGCGGCTACACCTTC. V usage is TRBV9 and J usage is TRBJ1-2, with D maybe TRBD1 (5 bases). Per the germline V gene, CDR1 is SGDLS and CDR2 is YYNGEE. The germline V and J ends were trimmed by 1 base and 8 bases, with 18 bases remaining between them. This CDR3 is 15 amino acids long.

The chain links TRBV5-1 to TRBJ1-4; possible D gene TRBD1, 5 bases. The CDR3 has 13 residues. The ends were cut back, 0 bases at V and 10 bases at J, with 10 bases in the middle. Germline lookup yields CDR1 SGHRS and CDR2 YFSETQ. The CDR3 region is CASSLGDSSKLFF. CDR3 nucleotides: TGCGCCAGCAGCTTGGGGGACTCCTCAAAACTGTTTTTT.

The chain has TRBV5-1 and TRBJ2-3; no definite D call. Trimming removed 0 bases from V and 0 bases from J, with 8 bases in between. Per the germline V gene, CDR1 is SGHRS and CDR2 is YFSETQ. The CDR3 loop spans 15 amino acids. The CDR3 sequence: CASSLGPESTDTQYF. DNA for the CDR3: TGCGCCAGCAGCTTGGGACCGGAAAGCACAGATACGCAGTATTTT.

V and J are TRBV6-5 and TRBJ1-4; TRBD1 matches at 8 bases. Germline trimming cut 4 bases from V and 7 bases from J; bases unmatched to any gene: 2. Per germline, CDR1 MNHEY and CDR2 SVGAGI. This CDR3 contains 13 residues. The CDR3 protein is CASSFDRGEKLFF. DNA for the CDR3: TGTGCCAGCAGTTTCGACAGGGGTGAAAAACTGTTTTTT.